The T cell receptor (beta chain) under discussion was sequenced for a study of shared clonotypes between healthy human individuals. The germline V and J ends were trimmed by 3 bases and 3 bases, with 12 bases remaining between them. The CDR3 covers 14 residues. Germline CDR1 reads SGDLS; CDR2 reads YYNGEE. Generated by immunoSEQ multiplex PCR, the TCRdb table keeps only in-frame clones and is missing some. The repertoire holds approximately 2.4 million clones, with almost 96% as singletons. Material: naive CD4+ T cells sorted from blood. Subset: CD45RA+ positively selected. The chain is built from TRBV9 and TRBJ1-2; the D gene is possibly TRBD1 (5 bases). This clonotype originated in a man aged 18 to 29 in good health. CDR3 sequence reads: CASSGGVQYYGYTF. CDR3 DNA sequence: TGTGCCAGCAGCGGAGGGGTACAGTACTATGGCTACACCTTC. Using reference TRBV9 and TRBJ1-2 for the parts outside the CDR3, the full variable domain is DSGVTQTPKHLITATGQRVTLRCSPRSGDLSVYWYQQSLDQGLQFLIQYYNGEERAKGNILERFSAQQFPDLHSELNLSSLELGDSALYFCASSGGVQYYGYTFGSGTRLTVV.